Sequencing of this T cell receptor beta chain was carried out in a study of blood T cell repertoires in COVID-19. Study details: PBMCs, B-cell-depleted T cells, or T cells were the source of the cDNA or gDNA that made up the material.

The CDR3 has 14 residues. Germline trimming cut 5 bases from V and 2 bases from J; bases unmatched to any gene: 4. Per germline, CDR1 PRHDT and CDR2 FYEKMQ (reference sequence). Only in-frame clones appear in the TCRdb table, and some are missing; sequencing was by immunoSEQ multiplex PCR. Of around 230,000 clones in the sample, approximately 80% were seen once. The V gene is TRBV13, the J gene TRBJ2-5, with TRBD1 identical over 8 bases. The sample comprised peripheral blood. The clonotype comes from a woman over 75 with acute or convalescent COVID-19. The CDR3 nucleotides are TGTGCCAGCAGCGATCGACAGGGGCAAGAGACCCAGTACTTC. Encoded protein: CASSDRQGQETQYF.